These 8 T cell receptor beta chains came from one sample sequenced in a study of cytomegalovirus exposure and HLA in healthy donors (dated by TCRdb to about 2017). Receptor amplification or capture employed the immunoSEQ multiplex PCR assay. The multiplex PCR relied on a mix of 60 forward primers for TCR Vbeta segments and 13 reverse primers for TCR Jbeta segments. Not all clones reach the TCRdb copy of this immuneACCESS table, which keeps in-frame sequences only. Checked studies attribute under half of the gap to unresolved V genes and leave the rest unexplained. This sample has around 150,000 clones in its table, and around 80% of those were observed once. Jointly, the top ten make up around 2.2% of the sample. Material: PBMCs. All receptors derive from a young man in good health and CMV-seronegative.

The chain has TRBV7-8 and TRBJ2-2; 13 bases are a match to TRBD2. With 4 bases clipped from V and 6 bases from J, the junction kept 2 bases outside the gene matches. The CDR3 has 15 amino acids. Germline CDR1 reads SGHVS; CDR2 reads FQNEAQ. The CDR3, as DNA: TGTGCCAGCAGCTGGGGGACTAGCGGGGCCGGGGAGCTGTTTTTT. Translated, it gives CASSWGTSGAGELFF.

This clone has only a few counts. The chain couples TRBV11-2 to TRBJ2-7; 8 bases fit TRBD1. The V and J ends lost 2 bases and 1 base, in that order; junction bases with no gene match: 1. Germline CDR1 reads SGHAT; CDR2 reads FQNNGV. This CDR3 has 14 amino acids. CDR3 loop: CASSLTGGSYEQYF. The CDR3 DNA reads TGTGCCAGCAGCTTAACAGGGGGGTCCTACGAGCAGTACTTC.

The rearrangement uses TRBV28 and TRBJ2-1, with 13 bases fitting TRBD2. Trimming took 7 bases from V and 4 from J; bases not matched to a gene: 7. In germline, CDR1 is MDHEN, CDR2 SYDVKM. CDR3 length: 16 residues. CDR3 nucleotide sequence: TGTGCCAGCATAGAGGGGGGACTAGCGGGATACAATGAGCAGTTCTTC. Translated: CASIEGGLAGYNEQFF. The entire variable domain, with the rest obtained from reference TRBV28 and TRBJ2-1, is as follows: DVKVTQSSRYLVKRTGEKVFLECVQDMDHENMFWYRQDPGLGLRLIYFSYDVKMKEKGDIPEGYSVSREKKERFSLILESASTNQTSMYLCASIEGGLAGYNEQFFGPGTRLTVL.

The V gene is TRBV14, the J gene TRBJ2-5, with 9 nucleotides matching TRBD2. CDR1 is SGHDN, CDR2 FVKESK, per germline. This CDR3 is built from 14 residues. J was trimmed by 2 bases and V by 2 bases; bases with no gene match: 0. The CDR3 region has the DNA TGTGCCAGCAGCCAACTAGCGGGACAAGAGACCCAGTACTTC. The encoded protein is CASSQLAGQETQYF.

The rearrangement uses TRBV28 and TRBJ2-2; 7 bases are a match to TRBD2. CDR3 length: 18 residues. Germline V gene lookup returns CDR1 MDHEN and CDR2 SYDVKM. Trimming at V came to 2 bases and at J to 8 bases, leaving 17 bases not matched to a gene. CDR3 nucleotides: TGTGCCAGCAGTTTAGACGTTCCGGGACTAACCCGCAAAGGGGAGCTGTTTTTT. This gives the protein CASSLDVPGLTRKGELFF.

The CDR3 protein is CASRNPYRAPYEQYF. In DNA form, the CDR3 reads TGTGCCAGCAGGAACCCTTACAGGGCGCCCTACGAGCAGTACTTC. The V and J genes are TRBV6-1 and TRBJ2-7; D is perhaps TRBD1 (6 bases). The CDR3 consists of 15 residues. Between the trimmed V and J ends, which lost 6 bases and 2 bases, there was a span of 17 bases. Germline V gives CDR1 MNHNS, CDR2 SASEGT.

The rearrangement joins TRBV5-8 to TRBJ1-1; D not resolved. Deletions cut 4 bases from V and 0 bases from J, with 10 bases between. CDR1 and CDR2 (germline): SGHTS, YDEGEE. This CDR3 contains 14 residues. The DNA for the CDR3 is TGTGCCAGCAGCCTCCGAGCCTTGAACACTGAAGCTTTCTTT. Its translation is CASSLRALNTEAFF.

The chain has TRBV6-4 and TRBJ2-3; 7 nucleotides line up with TRBD1. Germline V CDR1 and CDR2: MRHNA, SNTAGT. V shed 10 bases, J shed 2 bases, and the junction held 6 bases outside the gene matches. CDR3 length: 13 amino acids. The CDR3 nucleotides read TGTGCCACCGGGACAGCCTTCACAGATACGCAGTATTTT. It yields the protein CATGTAFTDTQYF.